These T cell receptor beta chains were read from a single sample in a study of CD4 T cells in relation to SARS-CoV-2 and coronaviruses. This table comes from immunoSEQ multiplex PCR, and its TCRdb copy is limited to in-frame clones, with some not included. This sample has tens of thousands of clones, with approximately 83% found just once. The specimen was memory CD4+ T cells from PBMCs. The receptors were gathered from an adult with COVID-19. Both conserved end residues are part of each CDR3. D genes are given only for firm matches. Rows give clone size only sometimes, using once, few, many, or a class for an expanded clone.

>TRBV30|TRBJ1-6|-|once
TGTGCCTGGAGTATTAGAACAGGGAACAATTCACCCCTCCACTTT
CAWSIRTGNNSPLHF
>TRBV7-8|TRBJ2-2|TRBD1|-
TGTGCCAGCAGCCGAAGACAGGGTGGAGGGCTGTTTTTT
CASSRRQGGGLFF
>TRBV5-5|TRBJ2-7|-|-
TGTGCCAGCAGCCCGAATTACTTCTCCTACGAGCAGTACTTC
CASSPNYFSYEQYF
>TRBV30|TRBJ2-7|-|once
TGTGCCTGGAGTGCCAGACTTAACCAGCAGTACTTC
CAWSARLNQQYF
>TRBV2|TRBJ2-3|TRBD1|-
TGTGCCAGCAGTGGGGACAGGGGCTACACAGATACGCAGTATTTT
CASSGDRGYTDTQYF
>TRBV28|TRBJ1-1|-|-
TGTGCCAGCAGTTTAACCGGCTCGGTGAACACTGAAGCTTTCTTT
CASSLTGSVNTEAFF
>TRBV5-6|TRBJ2-3|TRBD2|-
TGTGCCAGCAGCCTTGGGGGACTAGCGGGAGGGGGCACAGATACGCAGTATTTT
CASSLGGLAGGGTDTQYF
>TRBV5-4|TRBJ1-4|-|few
TGTGCCAGCAGCTTGGATCAGGGCCCTAATGAAAAACTGTTTTTT
CASSLDQGPNEKLFF
>TRBV21-1|TRBJ2-4|-|-
TGTGCCAGCCCGTTAAATGGAGGGCTAGCCAAAAACATTCAGTACTTC
CASPLNGGLAKNIQYF
>TRBV7-2|TRBJ2-1|TRBD2|-
TGTGCCAGCAGCTTAGTAGCCAGCGGGAGAGTCGATGAGCAGTTCTTC
CASSLVASGRVDEQFF
>TRBV4-1|TRBJ1-6|TRBD1|-
TGCGCCAGCAGCCAAGTTCCTGCCGGGACAGAAAATTCACCCCTCCACTTT
CASSQVPAGTENSPLHF
>TRBV28|TRBJ2-1|-|-
TGTGCCAGCGAAAGATACAATGAGCAGTTCTTC
CASERYNEQFF
>TRBV18|TRBJ2-7|TRBD2|-
TGTGCCAGCTCACCGACTAGCGGATCCTACGAGCAGTACTTC
CASSPTSGSYEQYF
>TRBV6-6|TRBJ2-3|-|-
TGTGCCAGCAGTTATGGTACAGATACGCAGTATTTT
CASSYGTDTQYF
>TRBV2|TRBJ2-7|-|-
TGTGCCAGCATGCTCGCAGGGGAAGCTTACGAGCAGTACTTC
CASMLAGEAYEQYF
>TRBV19|TRBJ2-1|-|few
TGTGCCAGTAGTAGTGGCAGGGGCAATGAGCAGTTCTTC
CASSSGRGNEQFF
>TRBV28|TRBJ2-5|-|-
TGTGCCAGCAGTTTGGCGGGTGGGAGGCAAGAGACCCAGTACTTC
CASSLAGGRQETQYF
>TRBV19|TRBJ2-7|TRBD1|-
TGTGCCAGTAGTATGGCCGGGACAGGGGCTTACGAGCAGTACTTC
CASSMAGTGAYEQYF
>TRBV18|TRBJ2-5|-|-
TGTGCCAGCTCACCACTTCTTCCAGAGACCCAGTACTTC
CASSPLLPETQYF
>TRBV28|TRBJ2-6|-|-
TGTGCCAGCAGTTTAAGCGGGTATGGGGCCAACGTCCTGACTTTC
CASSLSGYGANVLTF
>TRBV6-4|TRBJ2-2|-|once
TGTGCCAGCAGTGAGCGGGACACCGGGGAGCTGTTTTTT
CASSERDTGELFF
>TRBV6-6|TRBJ2-2|TRBD2|-
TGTGCCAGCACTTGGACTAGCGACACCGGGGAGCTGTTTTTT
CASTWTSDTGELFF
>TRBV7-2|TRBJ1-2|-|-
TGTGCCAGCAGCTCCAACCCTCGGGACGGCTACACCTTC
CASSSNPRDGYTF
>TRBV30|TRBJ1-1|-|-
TGTGCCTGGAGTAACCAGGGAGGCACTGAAGCTTTCTTT
CAWSNQGGTEAFF
>TRBV2|TRBJ2-1|TRBD2|once
TGTGCCAGCAGTGGAATAGCGGGAGCCGACAATGAGCAGTTCTTC
CASSGIAGADNEQFF
>TRBV12-3/TRBV12-4|TRBJ2-7|-|-
-
CASRFAGGTTF
>TRBV12-3/TRBV12-4|TRBJ2-7|-|-
TGTGCCAGCAGTTTAGCGGGCCCCTACGAGCAGTACTTC
CASSLAGPYEQYF
>TRBV11-3|TRBJ2-1|-|-
TGTGCCAGCAGCTTAGGGTTGCGGTATGAGCAGTTCTTC
CASSLGLRYEQFF
>TRBV4-3|TRBJ2-3|TRBD2|once
TGCGCCAGCAGCCAAGATCGACTAGCGGAGAGCACAGATACGCAGTATTTT
CASSQDRLAESTDTQYF
>TRBV7-2|TRBJ2-1|TRBD2|few
TGTGCCAGCAGCTTTCTAGCGGGGTACAATGAGCAGTTCTTC
CASSFLAGYNEQFF
>TRBV18|TRBJ2-7|TRBD2|-
TGTGCCAGCTCGCCTCAATTGGGACTAGCGGGAGTTCTCCACGAGCAGTACTTC
CASSPQLGLAGVLHEQYF
>TRBV5-8|TRBJ1-1|-|-
TGTGCCAGCAGCGATTATAGGACTGAAGCTTTCTTT
CASSDYRTEAFF
>TRBV18|TRBJ2-7|TRBD2|-
TGTGCCAGCTCTACGGTCGGGAGGCACTACGAGCAGTACTTC
CASSTVGRHYEQYF
>TRBV15|TRBJ1-4|-|-
TGTGCCACCAGCATATCACAGGCTGAAAAACTGTTTTTT
CATSISQAEKLFF
>TRBV19|TRBJ1-2|-|-
TGTGCCAGTATTGGAGGTAGGACGGCAGACTATGGCTACACCTTC
CASIGGRTADYGYTF
>TRBV28|TRBJ1-4|-|-
TGTGCCAGCAGTTTAAGGGGAACTACTAATGAAAAACTGTTTTTT
CASSLRGTTNEKLFF
>TRBV2|TRBJ2-1|TRBD1|-
TGTGCCAGCAGTGAAGCGGGACAGGTATGGAATCAGTTCTTC
CASSEAGQVWNQFF
>TRBV7-2|TRBJ2-2|-|-
TGTGCCAGCAGTGTGCTGGGGACCGGGGAGCTGTTTTTT
CASSVLGTGELFF
>TRBV27|TRBJ1-2|TRBD1|-
TGTGCCAGCAGTCTTGACAGGGCCTCCTCTTGGGGCTACACCTTC
CASSLDRASSWGYTF
>TRBV29-1|TRBJ2-7|TRBD2|-
TGCAGCGGGAGGGCTAGCGGGAGTTACGAGCAGTACTTC
CSGRASGSYEQYF
>TRBV6-5|TRBJ2-7|TRBD1|-
TGTGCCAGCAGTTACAGACAGGGGGTCCCTAGGTACGAGCAGTACTTC
CASSYRQGVPRYEQYF
>TRBV3-1/TRBV3-2|TRBJ1-1|TRBD1|-
TGTGCCAGCAGCGGGACAGGGGGCTCCACTGAAGCTTTCTTT
CASSGTGGSTEAFF
>TRBV12-3/TRBV12-4|TRBJ2-5|-|-
TGTGCCAGCAGTTGGGCGCCACAAGAGACCCAGTACTTC
CASSWAPQETQYF
>TRBV24-1|TRBJ2-1|-|-
TGTGCCACCAGTTCGGCGGGTAGCTCCTACAATGAGCAGTTCTTC
CATSSAGSSYNEQFF
>TRBV18|TRBJ1-2|TRBD1|-
TGTGCCAGCTCAAGGGACAGAGGACTTTATGGCTACACCTTC
CASSRDRGLYGYTF
>TRBV6-1|TRBJ1-1|-|-
TGTGCCAGCAGTGAAATGCGGGGGGCCCACACTGAAGCTTTCTTT
CASSEMRGAHTEAFF
>TRBV5-1|TRBJ2-1|TRBD2|once
TGCGCCAGCAGTATGACTGCGGGAGGGGATGAGCAGTTCTTC
CASSMTAGGDEQFF
>TRBV15|TRBJ2-6|TRBD1|-
TGTGCCACCAGCAGGGACCGACAGGGGGCGTCAGGGGCCAACGTCCTGACTTTC
CATSRDRQGASGANVLTF
>TRBV2|TRBJ2-7|-|-
TGTGCCAGCAGTGGTAATACCTACGAGCAGTACTTC
CASSGNTYEQYF
>TRBV9|TRBJ2-3|-|-
TGTGCCAGCAGCGTAGGTGGACAGAACACAGATACGCAGTATTTT
CASSVGGQNTDTQYF
>TRBV7-2|TRBJ1-4|-|-
TGTGCCAGCAGCCCACTCCGTCATCAAAACCCGCCCTCCGGTGAAAAACTGTTTTTT
CASSPLRHQNPPSGEKLFF
>TRBV3-1/TRBV3-2|TRBJ1-5|-|-
TGTGCCAGCAGCCCCATGATTAATCAGCCCCAGCATTTT
CASSPMINQPQHF